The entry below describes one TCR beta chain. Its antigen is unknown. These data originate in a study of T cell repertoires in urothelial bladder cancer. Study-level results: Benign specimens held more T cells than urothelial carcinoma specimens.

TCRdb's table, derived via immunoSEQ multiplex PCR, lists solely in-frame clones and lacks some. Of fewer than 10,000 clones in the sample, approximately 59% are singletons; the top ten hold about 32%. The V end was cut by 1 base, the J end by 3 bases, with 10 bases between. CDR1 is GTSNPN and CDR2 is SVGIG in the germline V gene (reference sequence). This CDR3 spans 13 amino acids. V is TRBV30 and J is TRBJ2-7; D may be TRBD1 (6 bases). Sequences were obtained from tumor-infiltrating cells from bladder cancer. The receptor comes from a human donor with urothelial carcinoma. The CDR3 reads CAWSGTAIYEQYF. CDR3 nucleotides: TGTGCCTGGAGTGGGACAGCGATCTACGAGCAGTACTTC.